A single T cell receptor beta chain is shown here with its context. This clonotype was observed at least ten times. It lacks a known antigen. Base qualities are not at hand, and no much larger clone is one base apart. These data belong to a study of T cell repertoires in cytomegalovirus infection (dated by TCRdb to about 2019). About the full investigation: Donor HLA type was relevant to the analysis, as public TCR beta signatures indicated carriage of CMV infection together with the matching HLA type.

General study outcomes and caveats: In both this cohort and an independent roughly 350-donor cohort, the cumulative frequency of public TCR beta family members distinguished carriers of CMV infection plus the relevant HLA type. The ex vivo response was dominated by HLA-C-restricted CMV-specific TCR beta clonotypes, and the single most frequent clonotype in two of eight donors was supplied by these HLA-C-restricted clonotypes.

TCRdb records Illumina HiSeq 1500 as the sequencer. Using fastp at Q25 and MiXCR, TCRdb reprocessed the public reads and kept productive beta chains. Entries that share a CDR3 protein sequence are merged under the most common genes and DNA. The sample table lists hundreds of thousands of distinct CDR3 sequences, approximately 7% of them with a count of one. The ten biggest clones cover around 6.5% of the sample. There are 14 amino acids in the CDR3, from cysteine to phenylalanine inclusive. Only the CDR3 DNA is retained, 42 bases long and in frame from the first base. The germline V gene supplies CDR1 MDHEN and CDR2 SYDVKM. V drops 8 bases and J drops 9 bases, leaving 23 bases in between.

Sequencing was performed on PBMCs. The source is a human donor in good health (CMV status not recorded). Some clones in this sample may be carry-over from other donors' samples. The rearranged chain carries TRBV28 and TRBJ2-7, with the D gene possibly TRBD1 or TRBD2, each one fitting 6 bases. Read as DNA, the sequence is TGTGCCAGCGACGCGGGGCAGGGGACGGTAGGGCAGTACTTC. Its protein product is CASDAGQGTVGQYF.